This T cell receptor beta chain stems from a study of CD8 T cells in Susac syndrome (dated by TCRdb to 2018 to 2020). About the investigation overall: Whether CD8+ T cell activation and differentiation in Susac syndrome was antigen driven was tested using repertoire sequencing.

To note about this clonotype: No cognate antigen has been identified for it. There are no base qualities to consult, and no much larger clone falls within one base.

RNA was extracted with the RNeasy kit and roughly 0.45 to 1 ug was reverse transcribed using random hexamers. TCR beta CDR3 regions were amplified with the immunoSEQ multiplex PCR assay covering 54 Vbeta and 13 Jbeta segments. Bias from PCR amplification was corrected by using a synthetic template baseline for primer optimization and for computational correction. The source study handled its data this way. Reads were annotated to V, D and J genes per IMGT and analyzed with immunoSEQ Analyzer, keeping only productive sequences. Clonality was calculated as one minus the Shannon entropy normalized by log2 of the number of productive unique sequences. Public and private clones were assessed among the 100 most prevalent clones of each patient and control. Clones were defined as Susac-specific when absent from the healthy and MS cohorts, from about 1,100 published viral clones and from other ImmuneACCESS disease sequences. TCRdb trimmed the raw reads at Q25, called clones with MiXCR and kept productive beta chains. A single entry per CDR3 protein holds the most common genes and DNA from its merged rows. TCRdb's processing, not the authors' own work, is the source of the V and J calls. A total of some 170,000 distinct CDR3 sequences appear in this sample, about 95% of them only once. The top ten clones comprise 0.085% to 0.11% of the sample.

General study outcomes and caveats: The number of individuals in the TCR sequencing and HLA analysis was recognized as being relatively small.

High-throughput TCR beta sequencing profiled peripheral blood CD8+ and CD4+ T cells from healthy donors, Susac syndrome patients and multiple sclerosis patients. The healthy donors served as controls matched for age and sex. Bulk CD8+ and CD4+ T cells were purified by magnetic negative isolation, whereas CD8+ TEMRA cells were enriched by FACS. Blood was drawn into EDTA tubes, processed within 24 hours, and PBMCs were isolated by density gradient centrifugation. PBMCs intended for TCR sequencing were cryopreserved in liquid nitrogen and thawed later in a water bath at 37 degrees C. The sorted or isolated CD4+, CD8+ and CD8+ TEMRA cells reached a purity of at least 90%. Sequencing used CD4+ T cells from PBMCs. This clonotype was sampled from a human donor in good health.

The bases read TGTGCCAGCAGCTTACCCCGTCGCGCGTACGAGCAGTACTTC. Its amino acids are CASSLPRRAYEQYF. In this chain, TRBV11-2 is recombined with TRBJ2-7; no D gene can be assigned with confidence. CDR1 and CDR2 (SGHAT, FQNNGV) derive from the germline V gene. V gives up 2 bases and J gives up 4 bases, and the segment between their germline ends measures 12 bases. The CDR3 starts with the cysteine, ends with the phenylalanine, and has 14 residues. Only the CDR3 part of the read is kept: 42 bases, read in frame from the first base.